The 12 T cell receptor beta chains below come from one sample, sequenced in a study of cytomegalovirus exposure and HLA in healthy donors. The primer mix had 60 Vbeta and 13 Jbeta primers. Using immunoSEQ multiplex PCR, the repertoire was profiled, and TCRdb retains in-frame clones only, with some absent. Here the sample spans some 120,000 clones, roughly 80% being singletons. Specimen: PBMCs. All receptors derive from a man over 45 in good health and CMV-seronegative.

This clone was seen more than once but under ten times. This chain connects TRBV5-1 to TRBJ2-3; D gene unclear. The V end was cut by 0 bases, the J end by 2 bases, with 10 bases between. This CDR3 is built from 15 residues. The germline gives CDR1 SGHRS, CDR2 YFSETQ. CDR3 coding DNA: TGCGCCAGCAGCTTGGCCGGGTACCCCACAGATACGCAGTATTTT. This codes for CASSLAGYPTDTQYF.

CDR3 DNA sequence: TGTGCCAGCAGTTTAACAGGGGCTGGAGGCTACACCTTC. Protein sequence: CASSLTGAGGYTF. J is TRBJ1-2 and V is TRBV27; 7 bases line up with TRBD1. The CDR3 spans 13 residues. V was clipped by 2 bases and J by 8 bases; unmatched bases: 5. Germline V CDR1 and CDR2: MNHEY, SMNVEV (reference sequence).

The CDR3 coding sequence is TGTGCCAGCAGCCGCGACAGTGCAACTAATGAAAAACTGTTTTTT. This translates into CASSRDSATNEKLFF. The chain is built from TRBV7-2 and TRBJ1-4, with D possibly being TRBD1 (5 bases). The CDR3 covers 15 residues. Germline CDR1 and CDR2: SGHTA and FQGNSA. Between the trimmed V and J ends, which lost 5 bases and 0 bases, there was a span of 10 bases.

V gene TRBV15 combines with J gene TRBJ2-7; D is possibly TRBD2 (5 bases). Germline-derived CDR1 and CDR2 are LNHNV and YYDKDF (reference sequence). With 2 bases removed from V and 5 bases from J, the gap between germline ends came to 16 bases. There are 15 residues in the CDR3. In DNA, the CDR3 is TGTGCCACCAGCAGACGCAGACTACCCCTCGACGAGCAGTACTTC. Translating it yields CATSRRRLPLDEQYF. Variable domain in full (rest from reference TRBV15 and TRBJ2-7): DAMVIQNPRYQVTQFGKPVTLSCSQTLNHNVMYWYQQKSSQAPKLLFHYYDKDFNNEADTPDNFQSRRPNTSFCFLDIRSPGLGDTAMYLCATSRRRLPLDEQYFGPGTRLTVT.

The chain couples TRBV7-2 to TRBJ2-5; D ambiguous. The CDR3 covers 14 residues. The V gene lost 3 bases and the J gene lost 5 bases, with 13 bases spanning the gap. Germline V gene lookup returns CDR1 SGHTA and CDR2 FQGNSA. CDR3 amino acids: CASSFDRFGETQYF. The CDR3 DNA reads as TGTGCCAGCAGCTTCGACCGATTCGGGGAGACCCAGTACTTC. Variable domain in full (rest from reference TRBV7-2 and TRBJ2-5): GAGVSQSPSNKVTEKGKDVELRCDPISGHTALYWYRQSLGQGLEFLIYFQGNSAPDKSGLPSDRFSAERTGGSVSTLTIQRTQQEDSAVYLCASSFDRFGETQYFGPGTRLLVL.

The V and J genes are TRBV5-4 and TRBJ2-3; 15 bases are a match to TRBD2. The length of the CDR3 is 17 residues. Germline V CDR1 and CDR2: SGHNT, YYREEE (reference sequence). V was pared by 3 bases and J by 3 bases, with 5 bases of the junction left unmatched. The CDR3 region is CASSYGTSGRNTDTQYF. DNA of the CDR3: TGTGCCAGCAGCTACGGGACTAGCGGGAGGAATACAGATACGCAGTATTTT. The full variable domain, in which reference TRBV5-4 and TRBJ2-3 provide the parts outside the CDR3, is ETGVTQSPTHLIKTRGQQVTLRCSSQSGHNTVSWYQQALGQGPQFIFQYYREEENGRGNFPPRFSGLQFPNYSSELNVNALELDDSALYLCASSYGTSGRNTDTQYFGPGTRLTVL.

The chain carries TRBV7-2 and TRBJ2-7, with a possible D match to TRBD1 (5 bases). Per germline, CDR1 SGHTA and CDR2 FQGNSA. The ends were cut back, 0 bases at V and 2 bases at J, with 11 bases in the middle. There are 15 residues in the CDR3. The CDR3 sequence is CASSLAFAGPYEQYF. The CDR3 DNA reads TGTGCCAGCAGCTTAGCCTTTGCAGGGCCCTACGAGCAGTACTTC.

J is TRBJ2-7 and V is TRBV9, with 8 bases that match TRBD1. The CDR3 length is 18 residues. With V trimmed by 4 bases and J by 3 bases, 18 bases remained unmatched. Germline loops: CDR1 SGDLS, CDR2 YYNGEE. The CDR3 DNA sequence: TGTGCCAGCAGCCGACGTCCCCAGGGGGCCTTATTGTTCTACGAGCAGTACTTC. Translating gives CASSRRPQGALLFYEQYF.

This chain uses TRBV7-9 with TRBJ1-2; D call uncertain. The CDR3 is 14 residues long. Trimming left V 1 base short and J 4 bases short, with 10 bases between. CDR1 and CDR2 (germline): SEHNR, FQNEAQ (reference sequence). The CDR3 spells CASSLGTGIYGYTF. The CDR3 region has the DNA TGTGCCAGCAGCTTAGGGACGGGGATCTATGGCTACACCTTC.

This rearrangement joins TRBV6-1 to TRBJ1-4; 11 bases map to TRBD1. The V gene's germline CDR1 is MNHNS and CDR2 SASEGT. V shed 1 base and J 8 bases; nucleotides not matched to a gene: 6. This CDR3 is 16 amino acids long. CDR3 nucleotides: TGTGCCAGCAGTGAAGAGTGGGGGACAGGGGGAGAAAAACTGTTTTTT. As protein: CASSEEWGTGGEKLFF.

CDR3 protein: CASSMGRDGQPQHF. DNA of the CDR3: TGTGCCAGTAGTATGGGCAGGGATGGTCAGCCCCAGCATTTT. The genes are TRBV19 and TRBJ1-5; the D gene is possibly TRBD1 (5 bases). The CDR3 is made up of 14 amino acids. Germline assignment: CDR1 LNHDA and CDR2 SQIVND (reference sequence). V lost 3 bases to trimming and J lost 6 bases, with 12 bases between them.

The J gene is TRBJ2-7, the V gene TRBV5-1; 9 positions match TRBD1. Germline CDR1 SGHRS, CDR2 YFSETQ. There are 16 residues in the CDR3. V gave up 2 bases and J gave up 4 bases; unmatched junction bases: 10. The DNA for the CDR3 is TGCGCCAGCAGCTTAGGGGGACAGGGTAAAGGATACGAGCAGTACTTC. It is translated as CASSLGGQGKGYEQYF.